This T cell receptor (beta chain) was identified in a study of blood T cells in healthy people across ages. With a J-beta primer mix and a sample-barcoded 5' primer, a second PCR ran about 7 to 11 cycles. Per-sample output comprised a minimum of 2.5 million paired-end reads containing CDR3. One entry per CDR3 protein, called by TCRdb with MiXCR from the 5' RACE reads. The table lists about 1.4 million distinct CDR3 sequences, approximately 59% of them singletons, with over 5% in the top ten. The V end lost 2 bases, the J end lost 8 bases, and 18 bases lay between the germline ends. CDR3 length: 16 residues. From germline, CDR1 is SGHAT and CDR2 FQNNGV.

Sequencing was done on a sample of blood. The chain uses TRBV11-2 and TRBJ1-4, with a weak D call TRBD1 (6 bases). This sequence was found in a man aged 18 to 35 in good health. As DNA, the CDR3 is TGTGCCAGCAGCTTATTTGGGGGGCGCAAGGGCGAAAAACTGTTTTTT. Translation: CASSLFGGRKGEKLFF. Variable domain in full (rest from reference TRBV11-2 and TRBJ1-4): EAGVAQSPRYKIIEKRQSVAFWCNPISGHATLYWYQQILGQGPKLLIQFQNNGVVDDSQLPKDRFSAERLKGVDSTLKIQPAKLEDSAVYLCASSLFGGRKGEKLFFGSGTQLSVL.